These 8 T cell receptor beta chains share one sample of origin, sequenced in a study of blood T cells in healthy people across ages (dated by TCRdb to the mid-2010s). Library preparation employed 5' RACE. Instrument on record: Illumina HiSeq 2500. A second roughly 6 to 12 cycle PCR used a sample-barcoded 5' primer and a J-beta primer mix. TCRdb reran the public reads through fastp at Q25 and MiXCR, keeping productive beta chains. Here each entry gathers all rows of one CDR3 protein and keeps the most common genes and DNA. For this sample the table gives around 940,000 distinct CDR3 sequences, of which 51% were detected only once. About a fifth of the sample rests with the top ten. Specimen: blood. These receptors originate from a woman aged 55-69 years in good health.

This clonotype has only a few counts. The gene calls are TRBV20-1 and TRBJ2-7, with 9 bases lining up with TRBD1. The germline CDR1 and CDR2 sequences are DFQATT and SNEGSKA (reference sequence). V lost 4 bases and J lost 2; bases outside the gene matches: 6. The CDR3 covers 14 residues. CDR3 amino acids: CSAKRQGVTYEQYF. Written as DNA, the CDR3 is TGCAGTGCTAAACGACAGGGGGTGACCTACGAGCAGTACTTC.

This chain's CDR3 is CASGPGQVYNEQYF. CDR3 nucleotides: TGCGCCAGCGGACCGGGACAGGTATACAATGAGCAGTACTTC. The chain links TRBV4-1 to TRBJ2-1, with TRBD1 matching 8 bases. The J call may be in error: the DNA end matches TRBJ2-7 better. The CDR3 covers 14 residues. The germline CDR1 and CDR2 sequences are MGHRA and YSYEKL.

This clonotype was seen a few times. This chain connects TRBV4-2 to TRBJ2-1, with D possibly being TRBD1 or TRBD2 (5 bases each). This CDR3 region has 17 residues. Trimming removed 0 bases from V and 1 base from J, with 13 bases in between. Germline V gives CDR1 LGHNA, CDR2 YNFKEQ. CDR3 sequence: CASSQEGGQGSYNEQFF. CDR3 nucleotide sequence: TGTGCCAGCAGCCAAGAGGGCGGGCAGGGTTCCTACAATGAGCAGTTCTTC.

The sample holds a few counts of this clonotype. Here the CDR3 DNA reads TGTGCCAGCAGTGTCCCTCGCCTAGCGGGAGTGGATGAGCAGTTCTTC. Translating gives CASSVPRLAGVDEQFF. V gene TRBV25-1 combines with J gene TRBJ2-1; 10 bases match TRBD2. J gave up 8 bases and V 4 bases, and 11 bases lay outside the gene matches. CDR1 and CDR2 from the germline V gene are MGHDK and SYGVNS. The CDR3 length is 16 residues.

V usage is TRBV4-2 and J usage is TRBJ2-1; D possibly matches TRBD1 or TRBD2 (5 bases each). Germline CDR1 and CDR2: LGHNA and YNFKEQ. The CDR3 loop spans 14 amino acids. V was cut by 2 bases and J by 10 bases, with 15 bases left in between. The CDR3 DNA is TGTGCCAGCAGCCAAACCGGTGGGGGAGCCGAGCAGTTCTTC. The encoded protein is CASSQTGGGAEQFF.

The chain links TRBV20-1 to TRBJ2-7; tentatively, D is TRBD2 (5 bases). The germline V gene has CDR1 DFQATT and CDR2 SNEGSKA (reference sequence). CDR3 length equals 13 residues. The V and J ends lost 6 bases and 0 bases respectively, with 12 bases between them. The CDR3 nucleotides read TGCAGTGCGGCCCCGGGAAGCTCCTACGAGCAGTACTTC. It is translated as CSAAPGSSYEQYF.

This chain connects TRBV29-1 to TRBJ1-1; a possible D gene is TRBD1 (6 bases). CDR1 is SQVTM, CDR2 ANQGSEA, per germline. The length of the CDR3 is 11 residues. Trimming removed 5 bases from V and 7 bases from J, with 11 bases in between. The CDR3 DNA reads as TGCAGCGTTCAAAACAGGGATGAAGCTTTCTTT. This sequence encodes CSVQNRDEAFF.

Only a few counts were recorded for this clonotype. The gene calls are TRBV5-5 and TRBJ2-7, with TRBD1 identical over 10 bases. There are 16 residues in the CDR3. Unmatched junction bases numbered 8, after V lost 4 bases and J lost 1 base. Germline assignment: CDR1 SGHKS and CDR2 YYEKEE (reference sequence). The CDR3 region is CASSAVPGQGSYEQYF. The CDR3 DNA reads TGTGCCAGCAGCGCCGTCCCGGGACAGGGGTCCTACGAGCAGTACTTC.